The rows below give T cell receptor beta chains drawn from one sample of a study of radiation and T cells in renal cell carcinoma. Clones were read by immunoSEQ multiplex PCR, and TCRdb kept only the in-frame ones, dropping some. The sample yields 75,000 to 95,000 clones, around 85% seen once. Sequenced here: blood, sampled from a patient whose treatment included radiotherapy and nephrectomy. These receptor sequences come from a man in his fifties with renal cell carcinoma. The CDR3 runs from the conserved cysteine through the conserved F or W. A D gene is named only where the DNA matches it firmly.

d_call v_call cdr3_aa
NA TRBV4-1 CASSQSGVSNQPQHF
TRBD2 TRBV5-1 CASSDGLAGTAYEQYF
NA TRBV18 CASSSQGPQETQYF
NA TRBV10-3 CAIRGTVNSPLHF
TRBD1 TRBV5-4 CASSFTGQGRHEQYF
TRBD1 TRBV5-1 CASSLGGTDIVSYEQYF
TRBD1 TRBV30 CVSRGQYTEAFF
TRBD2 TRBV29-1 CSVPGLASNEQFF
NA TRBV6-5 CASSYGGRVGANVLTF
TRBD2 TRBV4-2 CASSQVAGVTDTQYF
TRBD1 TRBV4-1 CASSQVLNPGTGWNTEAFF
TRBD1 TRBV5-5 CASSSYRGRNGYTF
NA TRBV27 CASSRGTRNTEAFF
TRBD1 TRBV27 CASAARTGAAYGYTF
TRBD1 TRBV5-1 CASEGQGLNTEAFF
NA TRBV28 CASSPGTVSGNTIYF
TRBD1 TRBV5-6 CASSFPDRANYEQYF
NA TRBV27 CASSLLGSGDEQFF
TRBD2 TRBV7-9 CASSAGASGGRDTQYF
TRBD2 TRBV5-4 CASSFGGTSGKSEQFF
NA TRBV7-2 CASSLVSWERAKNIQYF
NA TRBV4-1 CASSQDGLAQGDTQYF
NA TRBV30 CAWSEGYEQYF
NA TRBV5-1 CASREQGTQSEQYF
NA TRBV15 CATSRGPVGAYEQYF
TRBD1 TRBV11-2 CASSQELGQSFSGYTF
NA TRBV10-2 CATKQGRNTEAFF
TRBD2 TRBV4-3 CASSRQTGGNTGELFF